This TCR beta chain came from a study of vaccination effects on CD4 cells after COVID-19. Points on this clone: Antigen unknown.

TCRdb's table, derived via immunoSEQ multiplex PCR, lists solely in-frame clones and lacks some. The sample includes 70,000 to 85,000 clones, roughly four fifths of them seen just once. Germline values: CDR1 SNHLY, CDR2 FYNNEI. With V trimmed by 4 bases and J by 5 bases, 4 bases remained unmatched. This CDR3 is built from 15 residues. ViraFEST assay sequencing came after antigen-specific CD4+ T cells were expanded with viral peptide pools. With 10 to 11 days of culture completed, CD4+ T cells were isolated. Participants completed two doses of the BNT162b2 or mRNA-1273 vaccine. Fresh IL-2-containing medium replaced half the medium on days 3 and 7.

This TCR derives from a human donor who received a COVID-19 vaccine. The sample here was CD4+ T cells from PBMCs cultured with HCoV-229E spike peptides, taken after COVID-19 vaccination. The rearrangement links TRBV2 to TRBJ1-5, with 11 bases aligning to TRBD1. In nucleotides, the CDR3 is TGTGCCAGCAGTGCCCGGACAGGGGGCGATCAGCCCCAGCATTTT. Its translation is CASSARTGGDQPQHF.